Below, 20 T cell receptor beta chains from the same sample are listed, as sequenced in a study of blood T cells in healthy people across ages. It was with a sample-barcoded 5' primer and a J-beta primer mix that a second PCR of roughly 7 to 12 cycles was run. TCRdb redid the calling of the 5' RACE reads with MiXCR, one entry per CDR3 protein. The sample includes 700,000 to 850,000 distinct CDR3 sequences, 50% to 65% of them seen just once. What was sequenced was blood. The receptor set was obtained from an older man in good health.

This chain links TRBV27 with TRBJ2-7, with 10 bases aligning to TRBD2. V lost 2 bases, J lost 0 bases, and 13 bases stayed unmatched. The germline CDR1 and CDR2 sequences are MNHEY and SMNVEV (reference sequence). This CDR3 has 19 residues. For the CDR3, the DNA is TGTGCCAGCAGTTTAGGGTCCGGGCGAGGACTAGCGGCCTCCTACGAGCAGTACTTC. Translating it yields CASSLGSGRGLAASYEQYF.

Comment on this clonotype: This sequence may be a read error, since a much larger clone differs from it by one base. The chain recombines TRBV30 with TRBJ2-6; D is unclear. Germline loops: CDR1 GTSNPN, CDR2 SVGIG (reference sequence). This CDR3 contains 15 residues. V lost 4 bases to trimming and J lost 3 bases, with 13 bases between them. The CDR3 coding sequence is TGTGCCTGGACCAAAGTCAGCTTTGGGGCCAACGTCCTGACTTTC. Translation gives CAWTKVSFGANVLTF.

The J gene is TRBJ1-2, the V gene TRBV6-5; TRBD1 matches 11 bases. The CDR3 runs to 15 residues. V gave up 6 bases and J gave up 4 bases; unmatched junction bases: 7. Germline V gene lookup returns CDR1 MNHEY and CDR2 SVGAGI. This CDR3 is CASSSRDRGAYGYTF. In nucleotides, the CDR3 is TGTGCCAGCAGCAGCAGGGACAGGGGGGCCTATGGCTACACCTTC.

This clonotype was detected only once. V usage is TRBV28 and J usage is TRBJ2-1, with 7 bases that match TRBD2. CDR3 size: 15 residues. Trimming removed 5 bases from V and 7 bases from J; junction bases left unmatched: 11. The germline gives CDR1 MDHEN, CDR2 SYDVKM. CDR3 sequence: CASSPPSGIMNEQFF. For the CDR3, the DNA is TGTGCCAGCAGTCCCCCTAGCGGCATTATGAATGAGCAGTTCTTC.

The rearrangement links TRBV3-1 to TRBJ2-1; D might be TRBD2 (6 bases). CDR3 length equals 13 residues. V shed 7 bases and J shed 7 bases, with 14 bases lying between them. Germline CDR1 reads LGHDT; CDR2 reads YNNKEL (reference sequence). CDR3 sequence (DNA): TGTGCCAGCACCCGAGCGGGTACAAATGAGCAGTTCTTC. Translated: CASTRAGTNEQFF.

V gene TRBV7-3 combines with J gene TRBJ2-1; a weak D match, TRBD1 (5 bases). V was cut by 1 base and J by 3 bases, with 13 bases left in between. The CDR3 sequence is 16 residues long. Germline V gene lookup returns CDR1 SGHTA and CDR2 FQGTGA. CDR3 loop: CASSLKGNLGYNEQFF. The CDR3 coding sequence is TGTGCCAGCAGCTTAAAGGGGAACCTTGGCTACAATGAGCAGTTCTTC.

The chain joins TRBV5-1 to TRBJ2-7; TRBD2 is a possible D gene (6 bases). CDR3 length: 16 amino acids. The germline gives CDR1 SGHRS, CDR2 YFSETQ. V dropped 5 bases and J dropped 0 bases, with 18 bases sitting between them. CDR3 bases: TGCGCCAGCAGTTTAAGGACGGGAGCTTCCTCCTACGAGCAGTACTTC. This codes for CASSLRTGASSYEQYF.

A note on this clonotype: A much bigger clone sits one base away, suggesting this may be a read error. CDR3 in DNA: TGTGCCAGCAGCCAAAATTGGGCTAGCGTTGAGCAGTACTTC. Translation: CASSQNWASVEQYF. The V and J genes are TRBV3-1 and TRBJ2-7; tentatively, D is TRBD2 (6 bases). The CDR3 covers 14 residues. Between the trimmed V and J ends, which lost 2 bases and 7 bases, there was a span of 15 bases. Per germline, CDR1 LGHDT and CDR2 YNNKEL (reference sequence).

This clonotype was recorded at least ten times. This sequence joins TRBV10-3 and TRBJ1-1; D gene ambiguous. The CDR3 has 15 amino acids. Trimming shortened V by 3 bases and J by 4 bases, and 15 bases separated the two germline ends. The germline V gene encodes CDR1 ENHRY and CDR2 SYGVKD. In nucleotides, the CDR3 is TGTGCCATCAGTGACCCAAGAGGGTATAGCACTGAAGCTTTCTTT. Protein product: CAISDPRGYSTEAFF.

The chain links TRBV27 to TRBJ1-5; D remains ambiguous. The germline V gene has CDR1 MNHEY and CDR2 SMNVEV (reference sequence). The CDR3 totals 16 residues. Trimming left V 2 bases short and J 1 base short, with 12 bases between. The DNA of the CDR3 is TGTGCCAGCAGTTTACGGACTAGCGGGAGCAATCAGCCCCAGCATTTT. Its translation is CASSLRTSGSNQPQHF.

V and J are TRBV29-1 and TRBJ2-1; D not resolved. CDR1 is SQVTM and CDR2 is ANQGSEA in the germline V gene. V was clipped by 8 bases and J by 0 bases, with 14 bases between them. The CDR3 is 14 amino acids. The CDR3 region has the DNA TGCAGCATGGGCGTCATGAGCTCCTACAATGAGCAGTTCTTC. It encodes CSMGVMSSYNEQFF.

The CDR3 is CASSPQGFTEAFF. The CDR3 DNA reads as TGTGCCAGCAGCCCCCAGGGTTTCACTGAAGCTTTCTTT. The rearrangement uses TRBV11-1 and TRBJ1-1; tentatively, D is TRBD1 (5 bases). The V end was cut by 5 bases, the J end by 4 bases, with 11 bases between. Germline V gives CDR1 SGHAT, CDR2 FQDESV (reference sequence). The CDR3 is 13 amino acids.

The rearrangement joins TRBV7-9 to TRBJ1-2; no clear D gene. The CDR3 runs 14 residues. Trimming pared 0 bases from V and 8 bases from J, leaving 13 bases between. From germline, CDR1 is SEHNR and CDR2 FQNEAQ (reference sequence). CDR3 sequence reads: CASSLAVLGAGYTF. The CDR3 nucleotides are TGTGCCAGCAGCTTAGCCGTTTTGGGTGCCGGCTACACCTTC.

In this sample, this clonotype turned up a few times. This chain joins TRBV7-9 and TRBJ2-4; 9 bases are shared with TRBD1. The J call may be faulty, since TRBJ2-7 better matches the DNA end. This CDR3 has 15 residues. The V gene's germline CDR1 is SEHNR and CDR2 FQNEAQ (reference sequence). DNA of the CDR3: TGTGCCAGCAGCGGACAGGGGAAGACTGCCCACGAGCAGTACTTC. This codes for CASSGQGKTAHEQYF.

This clonotype was detected only once. The chain combines TRBV6-2 or TRBV6-3 with TRBJ2-5; the D is unclear. Germline V CDR1 and CDR2: MNHEY, SVGEGT. With 5 bases removed from V and 3 bases from J, the gap between germline ends came to 13 bases. CDR3 size: 14 residues. The CDR3, as DNA: TGTGCCAGCAGTACCGTAGACAAAGAAGAGACCCAGTACTTC. This gives the protein CASSTVDKEETQYF.

The chain has TRBV6-5 and TRBJ2-1; D uncertain. V dropped 2 bases and J dropped 5 bases, with 10 bases sitting between them. The germline CDR1 and CDR2 sequences are MNHEY and SVGAGI. The CDR3 spans 14 residues. Written as DNA, the CDR3 is TGTGCCAGCAGTTACATCTCGCGGAACAATGAGCAGTTCTTC. Its translation: CASSYISRNNEQFF.

This rearrangement joins TRBV12-3 or TRBV12-4 to TRBJ2-2; 7 bases map to TRBD2. V lost 5 bases, J lost 3 bases, and 6 bases stayed unmatched. This CDR3 region has 15 residues. The CDR3 nucleotides read TGTGCCAGCAGTCGTCGCGGGAGCTACACCGGGGAGCTGTTTTTT. Translated, it gives CASSRRGSYTGELFF.

This chain links TRBV30 with TRBJ1-3; D unclear. The V end lost 7 bases, the J end lost 0 bases, and 10 bases lay between the germline ends. From germline, CDR1 is GTSNPN and CDR2 SVGIG (reference sequence). This CDR3 is 13 amino acids long. CDR3 region: CAFDGVSGNTIYF. CDR3 sequence (DNA): TGTGCCTTCGACGGGGTCTCTGGAAACACCATATATTTT.

This clonotype was counted between two and nine times. This rearrangement joins TRBV6-6 to TRBJ2-5, with D perhaps matching TRBD2 (6 bases). The CDR3 has 16 amino acids. The germline V and J ends were trimmed by 2 bases and 2 bases, with 15 bases remaining between them. CDR1 is MNHNY, CDR2 SVGAGI, per germline (reference sequence). The CDR3 is CASSYGLARLQETQYF. The CDR3 DNA sequence: TGTGCCAGCAGTTACGGTCTAGCGCGACTTCAAGAGACCCAGTACTTC.

The chain recombines TRBV4-1 with TRBJ2-7; no definite D call. CDR3 length: 14 residues. V shed 4 bases and J shed 7 bases, with 17 bases lying between them. CDR1 and CDR2 (germline): MGHRA, YSYEKL. CDR3 amino acids: CASSPQPILGEQYF. The CDR3, as DNA: TGCGCCAGCAGCCCCCAGCCCATCCTGGGGGAGCAGTACTTC.